The TCR beta chain under discussion was sequenced for a study of cytomegalovirus exposure and HLA in healthy donors. Turning to this clone: Its target is unknown.

Trimming shortened V by 4 bases and J by 5 bases, and 17 bases separated the two germline ends. The CDR3 spans 14 residues. Germline CDR1 SQVTM, CDR2 ANQGSEA. Whole-study results and caveats: Fewer N-insertions than the approximately 680-donor mean were reportedly shown by an Asian-associated ancestry cluster in a later analysis. Donors were assumed by presence/absence analyses to have roughly uniform sequencing depth. A few V segments could not be told apart, such as TRBV6-2 and TRBV6-3, and were left out.

The PCR contained 60 Vbeta and 13 Jbeta primers. Methods used by the authors: Later reanalysis found roughly 80 million unique TCR beta chains, around 10 million of them shared. Sequencing was performed with immunoSEQ multiplex PCR; in TCRdb, only in-frame clones are kept and a portion is missing. The V and J calls and clone size were taken over from that table, and D and trimming were inferred from the DNA. The data show approximately 150,000 clones, with under 70% seen just once and less than 3% held by the top ten. The origin of this receptor is a woman in her thirties or forties in good health and CMV-seropositive. Sequencing was done on a sample of PBMCs. The rearrangement joins TRBV29-1 to TRBJ2-5; D not resolved. The CDR3 sequence: CSVGLGWPGETQYF. The CDR3 DNA reads TGCAGCGTTGGCTTGGGCTGGCCTGGGGAGACCCAGTACTTC.